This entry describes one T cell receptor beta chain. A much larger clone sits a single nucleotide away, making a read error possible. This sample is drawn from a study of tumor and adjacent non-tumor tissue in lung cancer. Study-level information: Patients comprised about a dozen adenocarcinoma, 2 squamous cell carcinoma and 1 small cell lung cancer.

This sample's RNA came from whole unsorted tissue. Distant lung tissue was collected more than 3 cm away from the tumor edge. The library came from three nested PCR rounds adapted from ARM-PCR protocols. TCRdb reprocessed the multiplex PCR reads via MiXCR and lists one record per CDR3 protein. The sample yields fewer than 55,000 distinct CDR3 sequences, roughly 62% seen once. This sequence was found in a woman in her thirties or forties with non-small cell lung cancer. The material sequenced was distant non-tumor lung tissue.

CDR3 protein: CASSLGGVVADTRYF. In DNA, the CDR3 is TGTGCCAGCAGTTTGGGGGGAGTAGTGGCAGATACGCGGTATTTT. The chain uses TRBV6-6 and TRBJ2-3; a weak D match, TRBD2 (6 bases). CDR1 is MNHNY, CDR2 SVGAGI, per germline (reference sequence). This CDR3 region has 15 residues.